This T cell receptor (beta chain) was captured in a study of blood T cells in healthy people across ages. The authors drew around 9.3 milliliters of peripheral blood from each donor. CDR3 length: 15 residues. Germline V gives CDR1 DFQATT, CDR2 SNEGSKA (reference sequence). V shed 6 bases, J shed 2 bases, and the junction held 7 bases outside the gene matches. Next came a second PCR, run for about 7 to 12 cycles, which used a sample-barcoded 5' primer along with a J-beta primer mix. TCRdb recomputed calls from the 5' RACE reads with MiXCR, one row per CDR3 protein. The sample records around 500,000 distinct CDR3 sequences, approximately 26% being singletons. This same sample was also part of a study on T cells of mothers and their children. Per that study: Donation involved a few healthy Caucasian mothers and the six children that they had. Clones that were microchimeric and persistent were not detected among T cells.

This chain uses TRBV20-1 with TRBJ2-6; 7 positions agree with TRBD1. The sample consisted of blood. This TCR derives from a boy between 2 and 10 years old in good health. DNA of the CDR3: TGCAGTGCCATAACAGGGGACCCTGGGGCCAACGTCCTGACTTTC. Translating it yields CSAITGDPGANVLTF.